These 31 T cell receptor beta chains came from one sample sequenced in a study of blood T cell repertoires in COVID-19. TCRdb's copy holds only in-frame clones and misses some; the assay was immunoSEQ multiplex PCR. In the table there are around 230,000 clones, 80% to 90% of which are singletons. Sequences were obtained from peripheral blood. These receptors were obtained from a man aged 40-50 years with acute or convalescent COVID-19.

J is TRBJ2-3 and V is TRBV5-1; D unclear. This CDR3 is built from 14 residues. Germline lookup yields CDR1 SGHRS and CDR2 YFSETQ. V was cut by 0 bases and J by 2 bases, with 7 bases left in between. CDR3 sequence reads: CASSLDSPTDTQYF. DNA of the CDR3: TGCGCCAGCAGCTTGGACAGCCCCACAGATACGCAGTATTTT.

V is TRBV6-5 and J is TRBJ1-6; D may be TRBD1 (6 bases). V shed 6 bases and J shed 6 bases, with 15 bases lying between them. Germline V gene data show CDR1 as MNHEY and CDR2 as SVGAGI. The length of the CDR3 is 15 residues. The CDR3 DNA reads TGTGCCAGCAGACGCATGGACAGTACTAATTCACCCCTCCACTTT. Its protein product is CASRRMDSTNSPLHF.

The chain uses TRBV3-1 (or the pseudogene TRBV3-2) and TRBJ2-7; TRBD2 matches at 10 bases. Germline lookup yields CDR1 LGHDT and CDR2 YNNKEL (reference sequence). Trimming at V came to 0 bases and at J to 7 bases, leaving 9 bases not matched to a gene. This CDR3 comprises 16 residues. The CDR3 DNA reads TGTGCCAGCAGCCAAGAGTCTCGGCTAGCGGGGGCGGAGCAGTACTTC. This translates into CASSQESRLAGAEQYF.

The chain recombines TRBV10-3 with TRBJ2-3, with D maybe TRBD2 (5 bases). The CDR3 loop spans 12 amino acids. V dropped 8 bases and J dropped 3 bases, with 9 bases sitting between them. The germline gives CDR1 ENHRY, CDR2 SYGVKD. In nucleotides, the CDR3 is TGTGCCATCCGGGGTCAAACAGATACGCAGTATTTT. Its protein is CAIRGQTDTQYF.

The gene calls are TRBV12-3 or TRBV12-4 and TRBJ1-2; perhaps TRBD1 as D (6 bases). This CDR3 comprises 13 residues. Trimming removed 7 bases from V and 6 bases from J, with 15 bases in between. CDR3 nucleotide sequence: TGTGCCAGCAAAACCCAGGGGAGAAATGGCTACACCTTC. Amino acids: CASKTQGRNGYTF.

The chain has TRBV27 and TRBJ2-1; the match to TRBD2 covers 7 bases. This CDR3 is 16 amino acids long. V lost 3 bases, J lost 8 bases, and 13 bases stayed unmatched. Per the germline V gene, CDR1 is MNHEY and CDR2 is SMNVEV (reference sequence). The CDR3 bases are TGTGCCAGCAGTTTTTACTCGACTAGCTCCAACTATGAGCAGTTCTTC. It is translated as CASSFYSTSSNYEQFF.

This rearrangement joins TRBV9 to TRBJ1-6; unclear D gene. V was shortened by 3 bases and J by 5 bases, with 3 bases between the two germline ends. Germline V gene data show CDR1 as SGDLS and CDR2 as YYNGEE. The CDR3 has 12 residues. Here the CDR3 DNA reads TGTGCCAGCAGCGCCAATAATTCACCCCTCCACTTT. Its translation: CASSANNSPLHF.

The rearrangement links TRBV10-3 to TRBJ1-2; D is perhaps TRBD1 (5 bases). The CDR3 spans 13 residues. Germline assignment: CDR1 ENHRY and CDR2 SYGVKD. Trimming removed 11 bases from V and 2 bases from J, with 15 bases in between. CDR3 in amino acids: CAALAGGNYGYTF. Written as DNA, the CDR3 is TGTGCCGCCCTGGCGGGGGGGAACTATGGCTACACCTTC.

There are a few counts of this clone. This rearrangement joins TRBV5-1 to TRBJ1-2; D possibly corresponds to TRBD1 (6 bases). Trimming took 4 bases from V and 3 from J, leaving 16 bases between them. Germline assignment: CDR1 SGHRS and CDR2 YFSETQ. CDR3 length: 15 amino acids. Here the CDR3 reads CASSQDRNQYYGYTF. The DNA for the CDR3 is TGCGCCAGCAGCCAGGACAGAAATCAATACTATGGCTACACCTTC.

The genes are TRBV10-3 and TRBJ2-1; the D gene is possibly TRBD2 (5 bases). CDR3 size: 12 residues. Trimming stripped 8 bases from V and 7 bases from J, with 12 bases between. CDR1 is ENHRY, CDR2 SYGVKD, per germline. CDR3 in DNA: TGTGCCATCTCTTCTAGCTTTAATGAGCAGTTCTTC. Amino acids: CAISSSFNEQFF.

This chain joins TRBV7-3 and TRBJ2-2, with TRBD2 matching 9 bases. There are 15 residues in the CDR3. The V gene's germline CDR1 is SGHTA and CDR2 FQGTGA. V trimming: 6 bases; J trimming: 2 bases; junction bases outside the gene matches: 4. CDR3 amino acids: CASRAGTSNTGELFF. The CDR3 region has the DNA TGTGCCAGCAGGGCCGGGACTAGCAACACCGGGGAGCTGTTTTTT.

The J gene is TRBJ2-5, the V gene TRBV5-1; D remains ambiguous. Germline V gives CDR1 SGHRS, CDR2 YFSETQ. The CDR3 spans 12 residues. V was shortened by 4 bases and J by 2 bases, with 6 bases between the two germline ends. CDR3 protein: CASSLLQETQYF. In DNA form, the CDR3 reads TGCGCCAGCAGCCTCTTACAAGAGACCCAGTACTTC.

This clone was seen many times. The J gene is TRBJ1-2, the V gene TRBV3-1 (or the pseudogene TRBV3-2); 8 positions agree with TRBD1. The CDR3 is 15 amino acids. Unmatched junction bases numbered 6, after V lost 4 bases and J lost 2 bases. CDR1 is LGHDT, CDR2 YNNKEL, per germline (reference sequence). The CDR3 region has the DNA TGTGCCAGCAGCCCGTACAGGGGGAAGAACTATGGCTACACCTTC. It is translated as CASSPYRGKNYGYTF.

The CDR3 spells CAISGGLEAFF. The CDR3, as DNA: TGTGCCATCAGTGGTGGGCTTGAAGCTTTCTTT. The chain links TRBV10-3 to TRBJ1-1; D is undetermined. This CDR3 has 11 amino acids. Germline V gene lookup returns CDR1 ENHRY and CDR2 SYGVKD. Trimming took 4 bases from V and 7 from J, leaving 7 bases between them.

The CDR3 here is CAKPKSGGPVITDTQYF. The DNA of the CDR3 is TGTGCCAAGCCCAAAAGCGGGGGGCCCGTCATCACAGATACGCAGTATTTT. This chain uses TRBV11-3 with TRBJ2-3; 9 nucleotides match TRBD2. Germline values: CDR1 SGHNT, CDR2 YENEEA. The V and J ends lost 10 bases and 2 bases, in that order; junction bases with no gene match: 16. This CDR3 is 17 amino acids long.

The genes are TRBV11-2 and TRBJ1-1; 8 bases fit TRBD1. V trimming: 3 bases; J trimming: 2 bases; junction bases outside the gene matches: 5. Germline CDR1 reads SGHAT; CDR2 reads FQNNGV. This CDR3 spans 15 amino acids. CDR3 in amino acids: CASSFIQGANTEAFF. CDR3 coding DNA: TGTGCCAGCAGCTTTATTCAGGGGGCAAACACTGAAGCTTTCTTT.

The chain uses TRBV7-6 and TRBJ2-2; 14 positions match TRBD2. Trimming cost V 5 bases and J 1 base; bases outside gene matches: 3. The CDR3 covers 17 residues. In germline, CDR1 is SGHVS, CDR2 FNYEAQ. CDR3: CASSLGLAGGNTGELFF. The CDR3 DNA sequence: TGTGCCAGCAGCCTCGGACTAGCGGGGGGGAACACCGGGGAGCTGTTTTTT.

This chain links TRBV6-5 with TRBJ1-1; D may be TRBD1 (5 bases). Germline V gene sequence: CDR1 MNHEY, CDR2 SVGAGI. This CDR3 has 13 amino acids. V lost 6 bases and J lost 2, with 10 bases in between. This chain's CDR3 is CASSTTVNTEAFF. Here the CDR3 DNA reads TGTGCCAGCAGCACGACAGTTAACACTGAAGCTTTCTTT.

This clone was seen once. Compared with germline, one end of the junction differs, possibly owing to a read error. This chain joins TRBV7-7 and TRBJ1-4, with D tentatively TRBD1 (5 bases). This CDR3 comprises 14 residues. Germline CDR1 SSHAT, CDR2 FNYEAQ (reference sequence). CDR3 in DNA: TGTGCTAGCAGTCGGGGGACGGTGAATGAAAAACTGTTTTTT. It yields the protein CASSRGTVNEKLFF. The entire variable domain, with the rest obtained from reference TRBV7-7 and TRBJ1-4, is as follows: GAGVSQSPRYKVTKRGQDVTLRCDPISSHATLYWYQQALGQGPEFLTYFNYEAQPDKSGLPSDRFSAERPEGSISTLTIQRTEQRDSAMYRCASSRGTVNEKLFFGSGTQLSVL.

The chain carries TRBV7-2 and TRBJ1-4; perhaps TRBD1 as D (6 bases). The CDR3 consists of 14 residues. Germline V gene data show CDR1 as SGHTA and CDR2 as FQGNSA. The V end was cut by 5 bases, the J end by 5 bases, with 12 bases between. The CDR3 loop reads CASSHMGANEKLFF. CDR3 DNA sequence: TGTGCCAGCAGCCACATGGGGGCCAATGAAAAACTGTTTTTT.

This chain links TRBV2 with TRBJ2-7, with 7 positions matching TRBD1. Germline CDR1 and CDR2: SNHLY and FYNNEI. Germline trimming cut 6 bases from V and 2 bases from J; bases unmatched to any gene: 7. The CDR3 runs 14 residues. Here the CDR3 reads CASRTTGIAYEQYF. DNA of the CDR3: TGTGCCAGCAGAACGACAGGGATTGCCTACGAGCAGTACTTC.

The J gene is TRBJ2-7, the V gene TRBV9; maybe TRBD2 (5 bases). Trimming cost V 0 bases and J 5 bases, with 12 bases left between them. The CDR3 runs 14 residues. Germline V gives CDR1 SGDLS, CDR2 YYNGEE. The CDR3 DNA follows: TGTGCCAGCAGCGTAGAAGCGGCTGAGGACGAGCAGTACTTC. The encoded protein is CASSVEAAEDEQYF.

This clone was observed a few times. This chain joins TRBV4-1 and TRBJ2-7; D possibly corresponds to TRBD2 (6 bases). V dropped 4 bases and J dropped 7 bases, with 23 bases sitting between them. CDR1 and CDR2 (germline): MGHRA, YSYEKL. This CDR3 spans 16 amino acids. The CDR3 reads CASSPGFGTPMGEQYF. CDR3 in DNA: TGCGCCAGCAGCCCAGGCTTTGGGACTCCCATGGGAGAGCAGTACTTC.

This clone came up a few times. J is TRBJ1-1 and V is TRBV15, with no clear D. The germline V gene encodes CDR1 LNHNV and CDR2 YYDKDF (reference sequence). The CDR3 totals 13 residues. V lost 3 bases, J lost 4 bases, and 9 bases lay in between. The CDR3 loop is CATSRRSFTEAFF. The CDR3 coding sequence is TGTGCCACCAGCAGGAGGTCTTTCACTGAAGCTTTCTTT.

This clone occurred a few times. The rearrangement joins TRBV2 to TRBJ1-2; D is undetermined. The CDR3 extends over 13 amino acids. Germline V gene lookup returns CDR1 SNHLY and CDR2 FYNNEI. The V end lost 5 bases, the J end lost 0 bases, and 7 bases lay between the germline ends. The CDR3 DNA reads TGTGCCAGCAGTCATCAGGCTAACTATGGCTACACCTTC. Translated: CASSHQANYGYTF.

V is TRBV6-1 and J is TRBJ1-3, with D hard to call. Germline CDR1 MNHNS, CDR2 SASEGT. V was cut by 0 bases and J by 4 bases, with 13 bases left in between. The CDR3 is 16 residues long. The CDR3 DNA follows: TGTGCCAGCAGTGAAGCCCCGGGAGCTCCGGGAAACACCATATATTTT. Translated: CASSEAPGAPGNTIYF.

V and J are TRBV7-9 and TRBJ1-6; D is possibly TRBD1 (6 bases). The CDR3 extends over 13 amino acids. CDR1 and CDR2 (germline): SEHNR, FQNEAQ (reference sequence). V dropped 5 bases and J dropped 12 bases, with 14 bases sitting between them. The DNA of the CDR3 is TGTGCCAGCAGCATCGGGACACTGGGACCCCTCCACTTT. Translation gives CASSIGTLGPLHF.

The chain links TRBV6-2 or TRBV6-3 to TRBJ1-4, with D maybe TRBD1 (5 bases). CDR3 size: 19 residues. V was cut by 1 base and J by 0 bases, with 18 bases left in between. Per germline, CDR1 MNHEY and CDR2 SVGEGT. The CDR3 DNA reads as TGTGCCAGCAGTTACTTCCTTGGACAAGCATTTGCAACTAATGAAAAACTGTTTTTT. Translating gives CASSYFLGQAFATNEKLFF.

The chain employs TRBV29-1 and TRBJ2-7; the match to TRBD2 covers 10 bases. V dropped 5 bases and J dropped 4; count of bases not matched to a gene: 8. The CDR3 covers 14 residues. Germline V lookup: CDR1 SQVTM, CDR2 ANQGSEA. DNA for the CDR3: TGCAGCGTTAGGTCTAGCGGGAGCGGATACGAGCAGTACTTC. Protein: CSVRSSGSGYEQYF.

The V gene is TRBV6-5, the J gene TRBJ1-3; D is unresolved. Germline loops: CDR1 MNHEY, CDR2 SVGAGI. With 5 bases removed from V and 4 bases from J, the gap between germline ends came to 12 bases. The CDR3 loop spans 14 amino acids. Here the CDR3 DNA reads TGTGCCAGCAGTCCCCGGGGTACCGGAAACACCATATATTTT. Translating it yields CASSPRGTGNTIYF.

V usage is TRBV18 and J usage is TRBJ2-1, with TRBD2 identical over 7 bases. CDR3 length: 14 amino acids. The junction had 8 bases not matched to a gene; V was cut back by 3 bases and J by 9 bases. CDR1 and CDR2 (germline): KGHSH, LQKENI. The CDR3 spells CASSPNWREGEQFF. The DNA for the CDR3 is TGTGCCAGCTCACCGAACTGGAGGGAGGGTGAGCAGTTCTTC.